This T cell receptor beta chain derives from a study of immune evolution from preneoplasia to lung adenocarcinoma. Germline CDR1 and CDR2: SEHNR and FQNEAQ (reference sequence). The junction had 10 bases not matched to a gene; V was cut back by 5 bases and J by 0 bases. The CDR3 has 18 amino acids. Some clones are missing from TCRdb's copy, which holds only in-frame ones; the method was immunoSEQ multiplex PCR. The table includes about 9,500 clones, 85% to 90% detected once. This TCR came from a person aged 70 to 85 with invasive lung adenocarcinoma. Sequencing input: FFPE invasive lung adenocarcinoma tissue. This chain links TRBV7-9 with TRBJ2-2; 9 bases map to TRBD1. CDR3 amino acids: CASSPGTGLHANTGELFF. CDR3 sequence (DNA): TGTGCCAGCAGCCCAGGGACAGGGCTACACGCGAACACCGGGGAGCTGTTTTTT. Supplemented by reference TRBV7-9 and TRBJ2-2, the full variable domain reads DTGVSQNPRHKITKRGQNVTFRCDPISEHNRLYWYRQTLGQGPEFLTYFQNEAQLEKSRLLSDRFSAERPKGSFSTLEIQRTEQGDSAMYLCASSPGTGLHANTGELFFGEGSRLTVL.